These 6 T cell receptor beta chains were all obtained from the same sample, sequenced in a study of identical twins. TCRdb reprocessed the 5' RACE reads with MiXCR, giving one entry per CDR3 protein. Found here are roughly 290,000 distinct CDR3 sequences, around 8.8% of them singletons; the top ten hold approximately 2%. These data were likewise used in another study, on yellow fever vaccine responses in identical twins.

The specimen was memory (CD45RO+) T cells sorted from blood. These receptors were collected from a woman younger than 30 in good health.

This clonotype appeared many times. The chain uses TRBV15 and TRBJ2-7; 11 bases are a match to TRBD2. Germline V CDR1 and CDR2: LNHNV, YYDKDF (reference sequence). The V gene end was trimmed by 6 bases and the J gene end by 2 bases; junction bases not matched to a gene: 3. The CDR3 loop spans 14 amino acids. Written as DNA, the CDR3 is TGTGCCACCAGGACTAGCGGGAACCCCTACGAGCAGTACTTC. Its protein product is CATRTSGNPYEQYF.

This clonotype was seen once. The CDR3 reads CSAGQGALSEKLFF. The CDR3, as DNA: TGCAGTGCTGGACAGGGGGCTCTAAGTGAAAAACTGTTTTTT. This chain connects TRBV20-1 to TRBJ1-4, with 11 positions matching TRBD1. The V gene end was trimmed by 5 bases and the J gene end by 7 bases; junction bases not matched to a gene: 6. Per the germline V gene, CDR1 is DFQATT and CDR2 is SNEGSKA (reference sequence). This CDR3 spans 14 amino acids.

The CDR3 bases are TGTGCCAGCAGCACCGGGGTCGACTATGGCTACACCTTC. It codes for CASSTGVDYGYTF. This chain links TRBV9 with TRBJ1-2; D unresolved. Deletions cut 4 bases from V and 3 bases from J, with 10 bases between. The germline CDR1 and CDR2 sequences are SGDLS and YYNGEE. The CDR3 covers 13 residues. Based on the CDR3 plus reference TRBV9 and TRBJ1-2, the full variable domain is DSGVTQTPKHLITATGQRVTLRCSPRSGDLSVYWYQQSLDQGLQFLIQYYNGEERAKGNILERFSAQQFPDLHSELNLSSLELGDSALYFCASSTGVDYGYTFGSGTRLTVV.

This clonotype was counted many times. The chain links TRBV3-1 to TRBJ1-2; D is unclear. CDR1 LGHDT and CDR2 YNNKEL come from the germline V gene (reference sequence). Trimming cost V 3 bases and J 3 bases, with 17 bases left between them. The CDR3 covers 16 residues. The CDR3 bases are TGTGCCAGCAGCCACTCCGTAAGGATGGGCCACTATGGCTACACCTTC. It codes for CASSHSVRMGHYGYTF.

The chain employs TRBV7-9 and TRBJ1-1; weak D call: TRBD1 (5 bases). The CDR3 consists of 14 residues. CDR1 and CDR2 from the germline V gene are SEHNR and FQNEAQ (reference sequence). The V end was cut by 7 bases, the J end by 3 bases, with 15 bases between. CDR3 region: CASTYSGLDTEAFF. CDR3 DNA sequence: TGTGCCAGCACTTACTCGGGGCTGGACACTGAAGCTTTCTTT.

This clonotype was seen a handful of times. V is TRBV15 and J is TRBJ2-6; D is unclear. Per the germline V gene, CDR1 is LNHNV and CDR2 is YYDKDF (reference sequence). CDR3 size: 13 residues. Trimming shortened V by 8 bases and J by 0 bases, and 5 bases separated the two germline ends. CDR3 nucleotides: TGTGCCACCTTGGTCTCTGGGGCCAACGTCCTGACTTTC. It is translated as CATLVSGANVLTF.